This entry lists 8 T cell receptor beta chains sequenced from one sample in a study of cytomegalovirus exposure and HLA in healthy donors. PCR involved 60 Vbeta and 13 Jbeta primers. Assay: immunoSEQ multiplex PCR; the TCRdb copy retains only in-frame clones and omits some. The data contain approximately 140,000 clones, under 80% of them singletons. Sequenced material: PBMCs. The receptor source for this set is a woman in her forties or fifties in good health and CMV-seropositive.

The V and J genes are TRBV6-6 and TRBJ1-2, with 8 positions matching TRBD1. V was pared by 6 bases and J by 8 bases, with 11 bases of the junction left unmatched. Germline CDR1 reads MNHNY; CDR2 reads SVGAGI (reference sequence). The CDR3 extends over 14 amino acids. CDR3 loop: CASSLQGGRRGYTF. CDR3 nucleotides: TGTGCCAGCAGCTTACAGGGGGGACGCAGGGGCTACACCTTC.

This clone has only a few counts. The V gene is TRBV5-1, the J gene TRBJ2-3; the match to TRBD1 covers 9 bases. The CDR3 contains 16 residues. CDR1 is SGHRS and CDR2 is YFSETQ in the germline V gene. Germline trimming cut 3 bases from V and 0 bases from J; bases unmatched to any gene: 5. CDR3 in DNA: TGCGCCAGCAGCTACGGGACAGGGCCTAGCACAGATACGCAGTATTTT. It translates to CASSYGTGPSTDTQYF.

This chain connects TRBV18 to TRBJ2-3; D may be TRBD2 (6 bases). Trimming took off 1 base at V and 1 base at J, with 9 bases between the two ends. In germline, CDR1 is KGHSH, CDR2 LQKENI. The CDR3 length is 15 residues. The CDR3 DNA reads TGTGCCAGCTCACCACTCGGGGGAGGCACAGATACGCAGTATTTT. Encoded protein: CASSPLGGGTDTQYF.

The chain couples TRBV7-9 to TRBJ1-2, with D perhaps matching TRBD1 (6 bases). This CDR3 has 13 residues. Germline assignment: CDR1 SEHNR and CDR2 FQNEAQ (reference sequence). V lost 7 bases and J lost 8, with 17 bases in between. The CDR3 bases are TGTGCCAGCACCAGGGGCCAAACTAACGGCTACACCTTC. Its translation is CASTRGQTNGYTF.

CDR3 DNA sequence: TGTGCCAGCAGTTGCCCCGGACAGGACTACCAAGAGACCCAGTACTTC. This translates into CASSCPGQDYQETQYF. The chain combines TRBV6-7 with TRBJ2-5, with 7 bases aligning to TRBD1. TRBV6-7 qualifies as an ORF whose function is uncertain. The CDR3 covers 16 residues. The V gene end was trimmed by 4 bases and the J gene end by 0 bases; junction bases not matched to a gene: 8.

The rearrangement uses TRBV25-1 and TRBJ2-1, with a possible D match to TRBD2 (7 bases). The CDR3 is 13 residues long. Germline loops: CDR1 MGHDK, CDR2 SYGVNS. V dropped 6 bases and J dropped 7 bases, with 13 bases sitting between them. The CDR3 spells CASRERGGNEQFF. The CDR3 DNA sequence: TGTGCCAGCAGGGAAAGGGGGGGGAATGAGCAGTTCTTC.

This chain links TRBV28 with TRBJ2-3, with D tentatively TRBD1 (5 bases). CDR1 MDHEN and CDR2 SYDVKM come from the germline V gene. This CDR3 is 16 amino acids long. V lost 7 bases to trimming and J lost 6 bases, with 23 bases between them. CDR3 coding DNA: TGTGCCAGCACCCCCCCAGGACATAAAATCGTGGATACGCAGTATTTT. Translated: CASTPPGHKIVDTQYF.

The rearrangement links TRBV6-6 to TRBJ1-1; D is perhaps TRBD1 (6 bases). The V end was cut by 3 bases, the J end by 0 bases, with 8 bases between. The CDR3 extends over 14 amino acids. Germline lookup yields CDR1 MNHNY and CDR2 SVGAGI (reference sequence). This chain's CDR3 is CASSYNRVNTEAFF. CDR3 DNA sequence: TGTGCCAGCAGTTATAACAGGGTGAACACTGAAGCTTTCTTT.